This T cell receptor beta chain was found in a study of T cell repertoires in cytomegalovirus infection. Study as a whole: In public TCR beta signatures, there were indications of both CMV infection and matching HLA type.

This CDR3 comprises 15 residues. Deletions cut 7 bases from V and 0 bases from J, with 15 bases between. Germline V gives CDR1 LNHDA, CDR2 SQIVND (reference sequence). In TCRdb, the reads were re-called with MiXCR into one record per CDR3 protein. The sample includes under 200,000 distinct CDR3 sequences, 20% to 25% of them seen just once. This clonotype was seen repeatedly, ten times or more. Its specificity is not known. Here the sequenced sample was CD8+ T cells from cultured PBMCs, taken from culture after CMV antigen stimulation. The TCR originated in a human donor in good health (CMV status not recorded). Some clones in this sample may be carry-over from other donors' samples. The chain links TRBV19 to TRBJ1-1; TRBD1 is a possible D gene (6 bases). CDR3 bases: TGTGCCAGTACCCCTCTAGGGGGGGTGAACACTGAAGCTTTCTTT. Translating it yields CASTPLGGVNTEAFF.